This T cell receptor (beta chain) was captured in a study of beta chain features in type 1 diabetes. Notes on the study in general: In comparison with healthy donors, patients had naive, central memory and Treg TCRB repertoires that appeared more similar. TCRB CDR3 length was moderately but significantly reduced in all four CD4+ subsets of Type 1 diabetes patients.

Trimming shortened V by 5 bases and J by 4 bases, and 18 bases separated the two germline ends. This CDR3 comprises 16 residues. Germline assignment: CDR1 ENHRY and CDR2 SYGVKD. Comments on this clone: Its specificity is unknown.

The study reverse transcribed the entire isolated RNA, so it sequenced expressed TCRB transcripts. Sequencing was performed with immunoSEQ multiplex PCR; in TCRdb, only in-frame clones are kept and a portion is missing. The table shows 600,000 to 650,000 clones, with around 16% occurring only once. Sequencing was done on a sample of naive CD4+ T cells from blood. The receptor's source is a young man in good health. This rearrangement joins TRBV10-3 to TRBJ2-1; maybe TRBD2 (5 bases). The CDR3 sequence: CAISRLAEREYNEQFF. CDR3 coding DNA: TGTGCCATCAGTCGGCTAGCAGAAAGGGAGTACAATGAGCAGTTCTTC.